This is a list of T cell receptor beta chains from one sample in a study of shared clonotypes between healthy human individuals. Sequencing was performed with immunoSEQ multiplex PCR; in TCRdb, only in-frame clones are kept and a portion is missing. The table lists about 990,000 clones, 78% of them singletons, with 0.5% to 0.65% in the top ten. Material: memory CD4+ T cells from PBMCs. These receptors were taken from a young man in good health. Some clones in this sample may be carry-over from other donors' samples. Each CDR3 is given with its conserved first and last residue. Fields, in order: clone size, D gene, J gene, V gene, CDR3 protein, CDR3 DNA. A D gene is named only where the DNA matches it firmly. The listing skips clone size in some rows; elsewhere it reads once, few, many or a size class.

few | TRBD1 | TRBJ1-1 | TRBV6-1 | CASSGKRDRRTEAFF | TGTGCCAGCAGTGGAAAACGGGACAGGAGGACTGAAGCTTTCTTT
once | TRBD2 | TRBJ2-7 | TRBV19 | CASSPTSGRGEQYF | TGTGCCAGTAGCCCGACTAGCGGGAGGGGCGAGCAGTACTTC
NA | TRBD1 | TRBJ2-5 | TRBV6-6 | CASSHPLTGGQETQYF | TGTGCCAGCAGTCACCCCCTGACAGGGGGCCAGGAGACCCAGTACTTC
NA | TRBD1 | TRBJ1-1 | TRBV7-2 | CASSLAHGRGQGAKGAFF | TGTGCCAGCAGCTTAGCGCACGGAAGGGGACAGGGGGCTAAGGGAGCTTTCTTT
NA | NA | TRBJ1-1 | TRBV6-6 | CASYGLDTEAFF | TGTGCCAGCTATGGGCTTGACACTGAAGCTTTCTTT
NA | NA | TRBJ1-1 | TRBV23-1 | CASTGRASDTEAFF | TGCGCCAGCACTGGAAGGGCCTCAGACACTGAAGCTTTCTTT
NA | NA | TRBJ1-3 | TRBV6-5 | CASSSWGGRAGNTIYF | TGTGCCAGCAGTTCCTGGGGGGGGCGCGCAGGAAACACCATATATTTT
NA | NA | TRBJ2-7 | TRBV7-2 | CASSYREGGYEQYF | TGTGCCAGCAGCTACAGGGAAGGGGGCTACGAGCAGTACTTC
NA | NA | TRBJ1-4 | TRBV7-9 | CASSFQQNEKLFF | TGTGCCAGCAGCTTTCAGCAGAATGAAAAACTGTTTTTT
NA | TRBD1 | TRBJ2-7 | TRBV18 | CASSKEQGSGDEQYF | TGTGCCAGCTCAAAAGAACAGGGGTCAGGCGACGAGCAGTACTTC
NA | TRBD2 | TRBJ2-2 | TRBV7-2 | CASSLLAGAGWTGELFF | TGTGCCAGCAGCTTACTAGCGGGAGCGGGGTGGACCGGGGAGCTGTTTTTT
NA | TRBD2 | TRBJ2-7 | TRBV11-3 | CASSSSRDRSGRDYEQYF | TGTGCCAGCAGCTCATCCCGGGACCGTAGCGGGAGAGACTACGAGCAGTACTTC
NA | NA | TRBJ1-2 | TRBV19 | CASSRNRADYGYTF | TGTGCCAGTAGTAGGAACAGGGCCGACTATGGCTACACCTTC
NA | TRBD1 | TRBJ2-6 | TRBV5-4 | CASSGRDRGLAGANVLTF | TGTGCCAGCAGCGGCCGGGACAGGGGATTGGCTGGGGCCAACGTCCTGACTTTC
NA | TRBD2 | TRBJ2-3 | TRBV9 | CASSADLAGASNTQYF | TGTGCCAGCAGCGCCGACCTAGCGGGAGCCTCAAATACGCAGTATTTT
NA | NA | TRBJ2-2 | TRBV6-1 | CASKKSNTGELFF | TGTGCCAGCAAAAAGTCGAACACCGGGGAGCTGTTTTTT
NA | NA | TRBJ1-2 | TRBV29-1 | CSVAGDHYGYTF | TGCAGCGTTGCAGGGGATCACTATGGCTACACCTTC
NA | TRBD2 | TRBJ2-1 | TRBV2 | CASSDSSGSLDEQFF | TGTGCCAGCAGTGACAGTAGCGGGAGTTTGGATGAGCAGTTCTTC
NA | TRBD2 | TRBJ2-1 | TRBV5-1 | CASSLSGVLSYNEQFF | TGCGCCAGCAGCCTTAGCGGGGTCCTCTCCTACAATGAGCAGTTCTTC
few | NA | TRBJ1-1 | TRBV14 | CASSLSLNTEAFF | TGTGCCAGCAGCCTTAGCTTGAACACTGAAGCTTTCTTT
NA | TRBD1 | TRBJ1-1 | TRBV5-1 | CASSLGGQVGTEAFF | TGCGCCAGCAGCTTGGGGGGACAGGTGGGCACTGAAGCTTTCTTT
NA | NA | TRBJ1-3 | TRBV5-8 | CASSLGISGNTIYF | TGTGCCAGCAGCTTAGGGATCTCTGGAAACACCATATATTTT
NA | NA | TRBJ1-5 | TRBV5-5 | CASSPAGSNQPQHF | TGTGCCAGCAGCCCAGCAGGGAGCAATCAGCCCCAGCATTTT
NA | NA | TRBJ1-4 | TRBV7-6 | CASSLGFSAVSREKLFF | TGTGCCAGCAGCTTAGGGTTTTCAGCGGTATCGAGGGAAAAACTGTTTTTT
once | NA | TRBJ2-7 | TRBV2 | CASSEGEVARGYF | TGTGCCAGCAGTGAAGGGGAGGTCGCTAGGGGGTACTTC
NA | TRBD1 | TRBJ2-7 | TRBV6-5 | CASSYRGRSYEQYF | TGTGCCAGCAGCTACAGGGGGCGTTCCTACGAGCAGTACTTC
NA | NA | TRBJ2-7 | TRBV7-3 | CASSLGAGDYEQYF | TGTGCCAGCAGCTTAGGGGCCGGGGACTACGAGCAGTACTTC
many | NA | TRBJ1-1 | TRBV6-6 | CASTPTRGANTEAFF | TGTGCCAGCACTCCCACGAGGGGGGCGAACACTGAAGCTTTCTTT
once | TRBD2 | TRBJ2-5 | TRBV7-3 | CASSLGTSRQETQYF | TGTGCCAGCAGCCTAGGGACTAGCCGACAAGAGACCCAGTACTTC
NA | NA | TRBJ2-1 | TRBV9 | CASSPSPWAGLSNEQFF | TGTGCCAGCAGCCCGAGCCCCTGGGCGGGACTCTCGAATGAGCAGTTCTTC
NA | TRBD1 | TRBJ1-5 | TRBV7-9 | CASSLNLGQPHQPQHF | TGTGCCAGCAGCCTAAATCTGGGACAGCCGCATCAGCCCCAGCATTTT
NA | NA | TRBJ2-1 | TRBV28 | CASLTSLYNEQFF | TGTGCCAGCCTCACGAGTCTCTACAATGAGCAGTTCTTC
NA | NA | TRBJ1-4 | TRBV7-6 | CASSPDGAGKLFF | TGTGCCAGCAGCCCGGACGGGGCTGGGAAACTGTTTTTT
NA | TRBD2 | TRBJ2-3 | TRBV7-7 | CASSSGTSGATQYF | TGTGCCAGCAGCTCCGGGACTAGCGGGGCTACGCAGTATTTT
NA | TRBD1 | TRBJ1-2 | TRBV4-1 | CASSQGTGSYGYTF | TGCGCCAGCAGCCAAGGGACAGGAAGCTATGGCTACACCTTC
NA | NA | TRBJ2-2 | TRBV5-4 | CASSPRSGLNTGELFF | TGTGCCAGCAGCCCACGCTCGGGACTCAACACCGGGGAGCTGTTTTTT
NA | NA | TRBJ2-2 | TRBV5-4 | CASSLRTAPGTGELFF | TGTGCCAGCAGCCTAAGGACAGCACCAGGCACCGGGGAGCTGTTTTTT
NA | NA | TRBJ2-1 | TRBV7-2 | CASSLVGYNEQFF | TGTGCCAGCAGCTTAGTAGGGTACAATGAGCAGTTCTTC
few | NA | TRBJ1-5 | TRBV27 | CASSMSNQPQHF | TGTGCCAGCAGTATGAGCAATCAGCCCCAGCATTTT
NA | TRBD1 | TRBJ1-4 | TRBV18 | CASSPGQAIATNEKLFF | TGTGCCAGCTCACCGGGACAGGCGATTGCAACTAATGAAAAACTGTTTTTT
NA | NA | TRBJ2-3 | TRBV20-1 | CSATRADTQYF | TGCAGTGCTACGAGGGCAGATACGCAGTATTTT
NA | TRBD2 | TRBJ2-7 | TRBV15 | CATSRDVLAGGVEQYF | TGTGCCACCAGCAGAGATGTGTTAGCGGGAGGCGTCGAGCAGTACTTC